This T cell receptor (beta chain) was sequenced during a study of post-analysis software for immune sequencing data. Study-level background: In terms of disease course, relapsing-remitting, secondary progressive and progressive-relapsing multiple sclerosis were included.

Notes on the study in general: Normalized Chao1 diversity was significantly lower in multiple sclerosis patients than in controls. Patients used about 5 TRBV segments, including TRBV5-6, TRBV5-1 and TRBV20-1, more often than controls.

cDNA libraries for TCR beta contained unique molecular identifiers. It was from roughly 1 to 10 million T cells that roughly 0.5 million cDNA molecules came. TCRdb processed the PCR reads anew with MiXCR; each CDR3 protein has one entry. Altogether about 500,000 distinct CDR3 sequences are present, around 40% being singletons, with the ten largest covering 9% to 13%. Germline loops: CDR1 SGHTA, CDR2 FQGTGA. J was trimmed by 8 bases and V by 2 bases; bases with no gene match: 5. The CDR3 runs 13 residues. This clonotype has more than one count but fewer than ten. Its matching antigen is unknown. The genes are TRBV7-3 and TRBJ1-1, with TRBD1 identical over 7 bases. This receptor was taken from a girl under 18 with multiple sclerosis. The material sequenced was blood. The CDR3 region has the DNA TGTGCCAGCAGCTTATGGGACAGAGAAGAAGCTTTCTTT. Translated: CASSLWDREEAFF.